A single sample is the source of the 9 T cell receptor beta chains below, sequenced in a study of blood T cells in healthy people across ages. For the second PCR, which ran for about 7 to 11 cycles, a sample-barcoded 5' primer and a J-beta primer mix were used. From the 5' RACE reads, TCRdb called clonotypes with MiXCR, one entry per CDR3 protein. The sample yields 800,000 to 1,000,000 distinct CDR3 sequences, roughly 52% seen once. The specimen sequenced was blood. The source is a man aged 25 to 40 in good health.

This clonotype has more than one count but fewer than ten. This chain links TRBV6-6 with TRBJ2-5; D gene unclear. CDR3 length: 14 residues. Germline assignment: CDR1 MNHNY and CDR2 SVGAGI (reference sequence). V lost 7 bases and J 1 base, leaving 13 bases between the germline ends. The CDR3 protein is CASKSPERQETQYF. CDR3 DNA: TGTGCCAGCAAGAGCCCCGAGCGCCAAGAGACCCAGTACTTC.

The chain is built from TRBV7-8 and TRBJ2-4; possibly TRBD1 for D (6 bases). The J call may be mistaken, given a closer DNA end match to TRBJ2-7. In germline, CDR1 is SGHVS, CDR2 FQNEAQ. This CDR3 is 11 amino acids long. CDR3 nucleotides: TGTGCCAGCACAGGGGACTACGAGCAGTACTTC. This sequence encodes CASTGDYEQYF.

The CDR3 spells CASSLYRPGANVLTF. In DNA, the CDR3 is TGTGCCAGCAGTTTATATCGCCCTGGGGCCAACGTCCTGACTTTC. The V call is TRBV27, the J call TRBJ2-6, with no clear D. The CDR3 length is 15 residues. Trimming shortened V by 1 base and J by 2 bases, and 6 bases separated the two germline ends. Germline values: CDR1 MNHEY, CDR2 SMNVEV (reference sequence).

This rearrangement joins TRBV19 to TRBJ2-7, with TRBD2 matching over 10 bases. The CDR3 runs 15 residues. Germline loops: CDR1 LNHDA, CDR2 SQIVND (reference sequence). V gave up 0 bases and J gave up 1 base; unmatched junction bases: 0. The CDR3 sequence: CASSIDSGGSYEQYF. The CDR3 region has the DNA TGTGCCAGTAGTATAGATAGCGGGGGGTCCTACGAGCAGTACTTC.

Concerning this clonotype: Here the CDR3 omits its conserved ending phenylalanine or tryptophan, so a read error is the likely source. The chain is built from TRBV29-1 and TRBJ2-1, with 10 positions matching TRBD1. Trimming took 7 bases from V and 2 from J; bases not matched to a gene: 5. The CDR3 spans 14 residues. The V gene's germline CDR1 is SQVTM and CDR2 ANQGSEA. The CDR3 nucleotides read TGCAGCGGGGTCGGGACAGGGGCCTACAATGAGCAGTTCTTA. Amino acids: CSGVGTGAYNEQFL.

The chain couples TRBV18 to TRBJ2-3, with TRBD2 matching over 13 bases. Trimming cost V 4 bases and J 3 bases; bases outside gene matches: 7. CDR1 is KGHSH and CDR2 is LQKENI in the germline V gene. The CDR3 length is 17 residues. This CDR3 reads CASSQRMGLAGTDTQYF. CDR3 in DNA: TGTGCCAGCTCACAGCGGATGGGACTAGCGGGGACAGATACGCAGTATTTT.

A word on this clonotype: A junction boundary mismatches the germline segment, possibly from a read error. This chain links TRBV20-1 with TRBJ2-7, with D perhaps TRBD1 or TRBD2 (6 bases each). The germline V gene has CDR1 DFQATT and CDR2 SNEGSKA (reference sequence). The CDR3 is made up of 15 amino acids. In nucleotides, the CDR3 is TGCAGTGCAGTAGACAGGAGACGGGACTCCTACAAGCAGTACTTC. This translates into CSAVDRRRDSYKQYF.

This rearrangement joins TRBV28 to TRBJ1-1; TRBD1 is a possible D gene (6 bases). Trimming took 10 bases from V and 0 from J, leaving 12 bases between them. This CDR3 is 13 amino acids long. CDR1 and CDR2 from the germline V gene are MDHEN and SYDVKM. The CDR3 region is CATAGQLNTEAFF. The DNA for the CDR3 is TGTGCCACCGCCGGACAGCTGAACACTGAAGCTTTCTTT. Complete variable domain (other parts from reference TRBV28 and TRBJ1-1): DVKVTQSSRYLVKRTGEKVFLECVQDMDHENMFWYRQDPGLGLRLIYFSYDVKMKEKGDIPEGYSVSREKKERFSLILESASTNQTSMYLCATAGQLNTEAFFGQGTRLTVV.

The V call is TRBV4-1, the J call TRBJ2-7; D is unresolved. The CDR3 has 13 amino acids. The germline V and J ends were trimmed by 0 bases and 4 bases, with 7 bases remaining between them. The germline V gene encodes CDR1 MGHRA and CDR2 YSYEKL. In DNA form, the CDR3 reads TGCGCCAGCAGCCAAGACCAGGAATACGAGCAGTACTTC. Protein sequence: CASSQDQEYEQYF.